Presented here are 19 T cell receptor beta chains from one specimen sequenced in a study of radiation and T cells in renal cell carcinoma. Clones were sequenced by immunoSEQ multiplex PCR, and TCRdb holds only the in-frame ones, with some missing. The table shows 150,000 to 160,000 clones, with 80% to 90% occurring only once. Time point specified: blood 2 weeks post-SBRT. The treatment was: 15 Gy SBRT to primary tumor, nephrectomy 4 weeks later. The source material was blood, sampled from a patient whose treatment included radiotherapy and nephrectomy. Every receptor here comes from a woman aged 50 to 60 with renal cell carcinoma.

This clone was observed a handful of times. The chain has TRBV7-2 and TRBJ1-6, with 7 bases lining up with TRBD1. Per germline, CDR1 SGHTA and CDR2 FQGNSA. Trimming removed 5 bases from V and 10 bases from J; junction bases left unmatched: 8. This CDR3 region has 14 residues. The CDR3 DNA sequence: TGTGCCAGCAGCCATGCAGGGGGGGGGTCACCCCTCCACTTT. Translation: CASSHAGGGSPLHF.

The chain combines TRBV7-9 with TRBJ1-2; 7 bases match TRBD1. The V segment lost 4 bases and the J segment 7 bases; nucleotides outside the gene matches: 3. From germline, CDR1 is SEHNR and CDR2 FQNEAQ (reference sequence). This CDR3 has 12 residues. DNA for the CDR3: TGTGCCAGCAGCTCGAACAGGGGTGGCTACACCTTC. Amino acids: CASSSNRGGYTF.

V usage is TRBV27 and J usage is TRBJ1-3; weak D call: TRBD1 (5 bases). CDR3 size: 15 residues. Germline lookup yields CDR1 MNHEY and CDR2 SMNVEV (reference sequence). Trimming removed 5 bases at V and 2 bases at J, with 13 bases between. This CDR3 reads CASSPRGEAGNTIYF. The CDR3 bases are TGTGCCAGCAGTCCGCGGGGGGAAGCTGGAAACACCATATATTTT.

CDR3 sequence: CASSLGEGAYGYTF. Written as DNA, the CDR3 is TGTGCCAGCAGCTTAGGGGAGGGCGCCTATGGCTACACCTTC. The chain joins TRBV7-2 to TRBJ1-2; D not resolved. V lost 1 base, J lost 4 bases, and 10 bases lay in between. The V gene's germline CDR1 is SGHTA and CDR2 FQGNSA. The CDR3 contains 14 residues.

The chain is built from TRBV19 and TRBJ2-7; D may be TRBD1 (5 bases). CDR1 is LNHDA and CDR2 is SQIVND in the germline V gene (reference sequence). This CDR3 region has 13 residues. Trimming took off 3 bases at V and 4 bases at J, with 10 bases between the two ends. The CDR3 sequence is CASSIGQGYEQYF. The CDR3 DNA follows: TGTGCCAGTAGTATCGGTCAGGGTTACGAGCAGTACTTC.

The chain combines TRBV6-1 with TRBJ2-5; perhaps TRBD2 as D (5 bases). The CDR3 length is 17 residues. V lost 1 base and J 2 bases, leaving 17 bases between the germline ends. The V gene's germline CDR1 is MNHNS and CDR2 SASEGT. The CDR3 protein is CASSEGASAGGQETQYF. CDR3 in DNA: TGTGCCAGCAGTGAAGGGGCCAGCGCTGGAGGACAAGAGACCCAGTACTTC.

The chain employs TRBV27 and TRBJ1-1, with 8 bases identical to TRBD1. CDR1 and CDR2 from the germline V gene are MNHEY and SMNVEV (reference sequence). This CDR3 spans 15 amino acids. The V segment lost 0 bases and the J segment 5 bases; nucleotides outside the gene matches: 5. CDR3 sequence (DNA): TGTGCCAGCAGTTTATCCAAGACAGGGGCTACTGAAGCTTTCTTT. This codes for CASSLSKTGATEAFF.

This rearrangement joins TRBV6-5 to TRBJ1-2, with a tentative D call TRBD1 (5 bases). Trimming shortened V by 0 bases and J by 7 bases, and 15 bases separated the two germline ends. Germline V gene sequence: CDR1 MNHEY, CDR2 SVGAGI. The CDR3 totals 15 residues. CDR3 in DNA: TGTGCCAGCAGTTACTCCCGACAGTTTGCGGGTGGCTACACCTTC. Amino acid sequence: CASSYSRQFAGGYTF.

The chain couples TRBV30 to TRBJ1-5; 8 bases match TRBD1. The CDR3 is 14 amino acids. V gave up 4 bases and J gave up 2 bases; unmatched junction bases: 4. Germline CDR1 is GTSNPN and CDR2 is SVGIG (reference sequence). The CDR3 protein is CAWNLGQGNQPQHF. The CDR3, as DNA: TGTGCCTGGAACCTGGGACAGGGCAATCAGCCCCAGCATTTT. The variable domain in full, with the rest retrieved from reference TRBV30 and TRBJ1-5, is SQTIHQWPATLVQPVGSPLSLECTVEGTSNPNLYWYRQAAGRGLQLLFYSVGIGQISSEVPQNLSASRPQDRQFILSSKKLLLSDSGFYLCAWNLGQGNQPQHFGDGTRLSIL.

This clone came up once. This CDR3 is CASSPRGGPTDTQYF. The CDR3 DNA reads as TGTGCCAGCAGTCCTCGGGGGGGTCCCACAGATACGCAGTATTTT. V is TRBV6-1 and J is TRBJ2-3, with 8 positions matching TRBD2. Germline trimming cut 5 bases from V and 2 bases from J; bases unmatched to any gene: 6. The germline V gene encodes CDR1 MNHNS and CDR2 SASEGT. The CDR3 has 15 residues.

V is TRBV6-8 and J is TRBJ1-2, with 7 nucleotides matching TRBD1. The CDR3 has 16 amino acids. From germline, CDR1 is MNHGY and CDR2 SAAAGT. The junction had 11 bases not matched to a gene; V was cut back by 7 bases and J by 0 bases. The CDR3 DNA is TGTGCCAGCATTCCGGGACAGAAAAACCCTAACTATGGCTACACCTTC. As protein: CASIPGQKNPNYGYTF.

V is TRBV19 and J is TRBJ1-5; D gene ambiguous. The CDR3 spans 17 residues. V lost 5 bases and J 2 bases, leaving 19 bases between the germline ends. Germline V lookup: CDR1 LNHDA, CDR2 SQIVND (reference sequence). CDR3 nucleotide sequence: TGTGCCAGTAGTCCTCCTCGTGAGGGCACGGGCAATCAGCCCCAGCATTTT. It translates to CASSPPREGTGNQPQHF.

This clone was recorded once. The V call is TRBV7-9, the J call TRBJ2-5, with 9 bases aligning to TRBD2. The CDR3 is made up of 19 amino acids. Germline V CDR1 and CDR2: SEHNR, FQNEAQ (reference sequence). J gave up 3 bases and V 5 bases, and 19 bases lay outside the gene matches. The CDR3 region is CASSPPGNIAGDLEETQYF. CDR3 in DNA: TGTGCCAGCAGCCCCCCAGGAAATATAGCGGGGGATTTGGAAGAGACCCAGTACTTC.

The rearrangement links TRBV5-1 to TRBJ2-1; D remains ambiguous. Germline loops: CDR1 SGHRS, CDR2 YFSETQ. The CDR3 has 13 residues. V lost 2 bases to trimming and J lost 5 bases, with 8 bases between them. CDR3: CASSLTQDNEQFF. CDR3 bases: TGCGCCAGCAGCTTAACCCAAGACAATGAGCAGTTCTTC.

This clone came up once. The chain couples TRBV5-1 to TRBJ1-4; D unresolved. The V gene's germline CDR1 is SGHRS and CDR2 YFSETQ. The CDR3 runs to 16 residues. V lost 4 bases and J lost 0, with 13 bases in between. In DNA form, the CDR3 reads TGCGCCAGCAGCGGTCAGGACGGAGCAACTAATGAAAAACTGTTTTTT. It translates to CASSGQDGATNEKLFF.

V gene TRBV6-5 combines with J gene TRBJ2-1; 12 nucleotides align to TRBD2. The V and J ends lost 8 bases and 4 bases, in that order; junction bases with no gene match: 6. Germline loops: CDR1 MNHEY, CDR2 SVGAGI. CDR3 length: 15 residues. CDR3 in DNA: TGTGCCAGCCGGCCTAGCGGGGGGGCTTACAATGAGCAGTTCTTC. It encodes CASRPSGGAYNEQFF.

The chain combines TRBV7-8 with TRBJ1-4; 9 positions match TRBD1. J was trimmed by 3 bases and V by 3 bases; bases with no gene match: 8. The germline CDR1 and CDR2 sequences are SGHVS and FQNEAQ. This CDR3 contains 17 residues. The CDR3 here is CASSFAWDRVPNEKLFF. Here the CDR3 DNA reads TGTGCCAGCAGCTTCGCATGGGACAGGGTCCCTAATGAAAAACTGTTTTTT.

The genes are TRBV5-1 and TRBJ2-3, with 8 bases aligning to TRBD2. The germline V gene has CDR1 SGHRS and CDR2 YFSETQ. J lost 2 bases, V lost 4 bases, and 9 bases had no gene match. This CDR3 comprises 16 residues. The CDR3 spells CASSPYGGANTDTQYF. The DNA for the CDR3 is TGCGCCAGCAGCCCATACGGGGGGGCCAACACAGATACGCAGTATTTT.

This clone has just a few counts. The V call is TRBV5-1, the J call TRBJ1-6, with 7 bases that match TRBD1. The CDR3 contains 15 residues. V lost 4 bases, J lost 10 bases, and 11 bases stayed unmatched. Germline V gene sequence: CDR1 SGHRS, CDR2 YFSETQ. The CDR3 coding sequence is TGCGCCAGCAGCAAAGGACAGGAGCTGGTATCACCCCTCCACTTT. Its protein product is CASSKGQELVSPLHF. The full variable domain, with the rest looked up from reference TRBV5-1 and TRBJ1-6, is KAGVTQTPRYLIKTRGQQVTLSCSPISGHRSVSWYQQTPGQGLQFLFEYFSETQRNKGNFPGRFSGRQFSNSRSEMNVSTLELGDSALYLCASSKGQELVSPLHFGNGTRLTVT.